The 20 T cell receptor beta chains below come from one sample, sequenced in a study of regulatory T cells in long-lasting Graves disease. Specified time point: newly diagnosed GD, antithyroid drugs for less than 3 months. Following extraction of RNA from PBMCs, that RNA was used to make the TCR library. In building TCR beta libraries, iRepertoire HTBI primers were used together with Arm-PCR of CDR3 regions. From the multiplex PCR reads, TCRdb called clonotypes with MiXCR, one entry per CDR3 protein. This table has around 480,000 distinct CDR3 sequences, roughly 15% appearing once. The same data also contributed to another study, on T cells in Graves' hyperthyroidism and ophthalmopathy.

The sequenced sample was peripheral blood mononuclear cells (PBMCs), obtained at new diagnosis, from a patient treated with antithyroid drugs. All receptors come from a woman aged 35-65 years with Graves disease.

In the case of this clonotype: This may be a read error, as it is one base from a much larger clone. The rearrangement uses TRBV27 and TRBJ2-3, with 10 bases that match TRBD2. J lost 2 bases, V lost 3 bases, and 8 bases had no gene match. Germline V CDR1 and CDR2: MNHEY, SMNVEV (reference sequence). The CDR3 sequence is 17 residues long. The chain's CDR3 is CASSFHGLAEFTDTQYF. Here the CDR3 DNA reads TGTGCCAGCAGTTTTCATGGACTAGCGGAATTCACAGATACGCAGTATTTT.

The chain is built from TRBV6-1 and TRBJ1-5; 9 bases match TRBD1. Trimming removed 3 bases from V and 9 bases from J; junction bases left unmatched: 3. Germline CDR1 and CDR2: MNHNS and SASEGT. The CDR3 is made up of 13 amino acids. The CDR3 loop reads CASSEGQGRPQHF. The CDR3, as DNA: TGTGCCAGCAGTGAGGGACAGGGACGGCCCCAGCATTTT.

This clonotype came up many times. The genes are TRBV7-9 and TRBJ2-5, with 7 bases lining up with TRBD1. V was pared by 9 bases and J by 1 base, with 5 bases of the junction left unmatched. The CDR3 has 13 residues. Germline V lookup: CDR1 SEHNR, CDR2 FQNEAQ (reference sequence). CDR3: CASTDRAQETQYF. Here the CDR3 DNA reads TGTGCCAGTACCGACAGGGCCCAAGAGACCCAGTACTTC.

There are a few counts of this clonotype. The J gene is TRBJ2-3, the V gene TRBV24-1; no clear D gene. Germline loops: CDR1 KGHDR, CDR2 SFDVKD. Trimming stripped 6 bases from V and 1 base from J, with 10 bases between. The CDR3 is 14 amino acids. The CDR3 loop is CATSPPAGTDTQYF. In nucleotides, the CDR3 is TGTGCCACCAGTCCCCCGGCCGGCACAGATACGCAGTATTTT.

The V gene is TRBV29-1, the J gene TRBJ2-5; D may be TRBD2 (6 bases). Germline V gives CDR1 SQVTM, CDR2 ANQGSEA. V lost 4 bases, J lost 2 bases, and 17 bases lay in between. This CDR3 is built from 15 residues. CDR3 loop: CSVGVGGSHQETQYF. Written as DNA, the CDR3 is TGCAGCGTTGGAGTTGGAGGGAGCCATCAAGAGACCCAGTACTTC. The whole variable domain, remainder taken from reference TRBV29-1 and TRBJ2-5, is SAVISQKPSRDICQRGTSLTIQCQVDSQVTMMFWYRQQPGQSLTLIATANQGSEATYESGFVIDKFPISRPNLTFSTLTVSNMSPEDSSIYLCSVGVGGSHQETQYFGPGTRLLVL.

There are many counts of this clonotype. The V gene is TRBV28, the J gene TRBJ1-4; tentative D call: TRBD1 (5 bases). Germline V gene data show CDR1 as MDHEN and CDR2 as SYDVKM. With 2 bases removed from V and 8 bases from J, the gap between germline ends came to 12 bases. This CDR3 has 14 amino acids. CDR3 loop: CASSLEGLGEKLFF. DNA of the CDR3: TGTGCCAGCAGTTTAGAGGGGTTGGGGGAAAAACTGTTTTTT.

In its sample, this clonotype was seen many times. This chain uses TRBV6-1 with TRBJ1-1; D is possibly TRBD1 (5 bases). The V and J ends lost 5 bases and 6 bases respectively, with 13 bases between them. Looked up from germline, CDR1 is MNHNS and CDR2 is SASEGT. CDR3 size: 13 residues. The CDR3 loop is CASSRRGDAEAFF. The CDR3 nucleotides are TGTGCCAGCAGTCGACGAGGGGACGCTGAAGCTTTCTTT.

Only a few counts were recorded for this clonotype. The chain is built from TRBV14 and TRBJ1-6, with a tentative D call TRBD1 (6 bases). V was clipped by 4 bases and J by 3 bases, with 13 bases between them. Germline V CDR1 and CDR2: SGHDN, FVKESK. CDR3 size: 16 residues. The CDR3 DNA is TGTGCCAGCAGCCGATCGACAGGACGCTATAATTCACCCCTCCACTTT. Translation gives CASSRSTGRYNSPLHF. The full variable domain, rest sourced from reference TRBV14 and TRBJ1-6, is EAGVTQFPSHSVIEKGQTVTLRCDPISGHDNLYWYRRVMGKEIKFLLHFVKESKQDESGMPNNRFLAERTGGTYSTLKVQPAELEDSGVYFCASSRSTGRYNSPLHFGNGTRLTVT.

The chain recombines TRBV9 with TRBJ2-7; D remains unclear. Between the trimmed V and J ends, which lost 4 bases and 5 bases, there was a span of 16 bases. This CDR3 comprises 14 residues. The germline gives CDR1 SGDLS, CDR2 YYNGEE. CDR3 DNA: TGTGCCAGCAGCCATGAGTCAGTCCCCCACGAGCAGTACTTC. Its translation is CASSHESVPHEQYF.

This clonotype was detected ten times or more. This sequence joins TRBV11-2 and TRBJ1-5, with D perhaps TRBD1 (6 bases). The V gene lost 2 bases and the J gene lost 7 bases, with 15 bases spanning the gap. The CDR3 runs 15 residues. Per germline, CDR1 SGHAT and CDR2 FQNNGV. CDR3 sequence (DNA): TGTGCCAGCAGCTTACGACCACAGGGTAACCAGCCCCAGCATTTT. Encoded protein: CASSLRPQGNQPQHF.

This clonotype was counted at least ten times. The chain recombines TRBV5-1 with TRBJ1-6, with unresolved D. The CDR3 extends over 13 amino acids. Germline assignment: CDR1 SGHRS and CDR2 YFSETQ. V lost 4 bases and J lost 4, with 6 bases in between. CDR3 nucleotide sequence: TGCGCCAGCAGCGAAGTATATAATTCACCCCTCCACTTT. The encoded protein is CASSEVYNSPLHF.

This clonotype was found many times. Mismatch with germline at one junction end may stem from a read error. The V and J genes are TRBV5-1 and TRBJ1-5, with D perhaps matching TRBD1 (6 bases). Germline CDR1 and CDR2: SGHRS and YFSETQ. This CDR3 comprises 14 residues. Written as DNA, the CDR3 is TGTGCCAGCAGCTTACAGGGTAGCAATCAGCCCCAGCATTTT. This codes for CASSLQGSNQPQHF.

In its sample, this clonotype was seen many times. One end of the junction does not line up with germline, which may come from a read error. This CDR3 reads CASSESNSDFYEQYF. The CDR3 nucleotides are TGCGCCAGCAGTGAGTCGAATAGTGACTTCTACGAGCAGTACTTC. The V and J genes are TRBV2 and TRBJ2-7; D gene unclear. The CDR3 is 15 residues long. The germline CDR1 and CDR2 sequences are SNHLY and FYNNEI.

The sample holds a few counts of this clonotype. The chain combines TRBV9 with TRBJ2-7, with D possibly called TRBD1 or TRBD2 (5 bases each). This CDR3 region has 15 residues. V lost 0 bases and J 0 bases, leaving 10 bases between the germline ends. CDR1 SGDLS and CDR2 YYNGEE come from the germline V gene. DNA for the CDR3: TGTGCCAGCAGCGTAGGCTCAGGGAGCTCCTACGAGCAGTACTTC. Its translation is CASSVGSGSSYEQYF.

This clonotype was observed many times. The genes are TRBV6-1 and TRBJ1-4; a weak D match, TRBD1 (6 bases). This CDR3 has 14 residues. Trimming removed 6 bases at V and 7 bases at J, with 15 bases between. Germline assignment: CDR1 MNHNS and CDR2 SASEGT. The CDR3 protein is CASSMDSVGEKLFF. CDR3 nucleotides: TGTGCCAGCAGCATGGACAGTGTCGGTGAAAAACTGTTTTTT.

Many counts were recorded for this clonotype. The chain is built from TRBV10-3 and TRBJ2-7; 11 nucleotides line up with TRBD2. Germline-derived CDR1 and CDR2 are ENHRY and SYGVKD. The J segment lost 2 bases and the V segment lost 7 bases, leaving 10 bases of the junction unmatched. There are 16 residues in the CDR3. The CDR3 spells CAITASGGQATYEQYF. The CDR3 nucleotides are TGTGCCATCACGGCTAGCGGGGGGCAAGCGACCTACGAGCAGTACTTC.

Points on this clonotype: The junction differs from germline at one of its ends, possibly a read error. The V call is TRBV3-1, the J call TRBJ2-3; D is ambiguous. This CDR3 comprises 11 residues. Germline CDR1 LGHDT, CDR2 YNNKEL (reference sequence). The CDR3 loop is CAGSQIDTQYF. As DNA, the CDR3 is TGTGCCGGCAGCCAAATAGATACGCAGTATTTT.

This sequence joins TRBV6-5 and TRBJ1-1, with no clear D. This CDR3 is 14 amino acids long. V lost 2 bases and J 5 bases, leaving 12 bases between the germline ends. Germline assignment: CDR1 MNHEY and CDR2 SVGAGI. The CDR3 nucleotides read TGTGCCAGCAGTTACGGAACTGGGAGGACTGAAGCTTTCTTT. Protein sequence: CASSYGTGRTEAFF.

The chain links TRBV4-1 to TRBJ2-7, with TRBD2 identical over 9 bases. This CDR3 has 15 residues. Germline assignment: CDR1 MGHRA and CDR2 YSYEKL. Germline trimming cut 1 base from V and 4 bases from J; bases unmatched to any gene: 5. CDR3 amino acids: CASSQGRGGTYEQYF. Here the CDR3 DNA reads TGCGCCAGCAGCCAAGGGCGGGGGGGCACATACGAGCAGTACTTC.

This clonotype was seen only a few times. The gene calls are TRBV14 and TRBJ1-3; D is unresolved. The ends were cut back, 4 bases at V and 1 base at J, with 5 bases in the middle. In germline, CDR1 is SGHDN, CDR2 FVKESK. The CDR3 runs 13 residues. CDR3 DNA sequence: TGTGCCAGCAGCCGGTTTTCTGGAAACACCATATATTTT. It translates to CASSRFSGNTIYF.